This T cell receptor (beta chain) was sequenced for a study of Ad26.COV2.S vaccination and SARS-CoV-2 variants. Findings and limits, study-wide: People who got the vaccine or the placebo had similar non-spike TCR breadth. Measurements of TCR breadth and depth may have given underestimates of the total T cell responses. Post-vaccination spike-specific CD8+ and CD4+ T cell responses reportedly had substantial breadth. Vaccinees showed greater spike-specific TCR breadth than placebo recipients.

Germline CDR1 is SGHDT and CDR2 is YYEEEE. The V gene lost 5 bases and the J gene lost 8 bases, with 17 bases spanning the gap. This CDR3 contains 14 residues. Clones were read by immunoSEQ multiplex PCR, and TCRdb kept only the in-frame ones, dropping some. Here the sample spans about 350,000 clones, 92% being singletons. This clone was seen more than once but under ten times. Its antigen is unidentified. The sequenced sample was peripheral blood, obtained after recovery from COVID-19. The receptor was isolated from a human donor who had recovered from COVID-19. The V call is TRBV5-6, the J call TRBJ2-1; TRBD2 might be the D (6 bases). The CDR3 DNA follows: TGTGCCAGCAGAAAATTAGCGGAGGTCTATGAGCAGTTCTTC. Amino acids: CASRKLAEVYEQFF.